This T cell receptor (beta chain) was recorded in a study of blood T cell repertoires in COVID-19. For the study at large: Recovered status in Cohort 3 required two negative PCRs, clearance, or symptom resolution. Material from acute and convalescent COVID-19 was sourced from the United States, Italy and Spain.

Source study methods: By means of reference gene primer amplification, nucleated cell counts were estimated. Sequenced by immunoSEQ multiplex PCR; TCRdb stores in-frame clones only, minus some. V and J calls and clone size are those listed in that table; D and trimming were worked out from the DNA. The sample has fewer than 250,000 clones; around 87% are singletons. Self-reported history from a screening survey and questionnaire set each donor's cohort. Germline-derived CDR1 and CDR2 are LNHDA and SQIVND (reference sequence). Trimming cost V 4 bases and J 1 base; bases outside gene matches: 4. This CDR3 region has 15 residues.

Sequencing used PBMCs or T cells enriched from blood (not recorded which). This TCR was sampled from a man younger than 40 in a cohort exposed to, infected with or recovered from COVID-19 (not recorded which). This chain joins TRBV19 and TRBJ1-1; 9 bases align to TRBD1. The CDR3 region has the DNA TGTGCCAGTAGTAAGCCGGGACAGGGGAACACTGAAGCTTTCTTT. Translation: CASSKPGQGNTEAFF.